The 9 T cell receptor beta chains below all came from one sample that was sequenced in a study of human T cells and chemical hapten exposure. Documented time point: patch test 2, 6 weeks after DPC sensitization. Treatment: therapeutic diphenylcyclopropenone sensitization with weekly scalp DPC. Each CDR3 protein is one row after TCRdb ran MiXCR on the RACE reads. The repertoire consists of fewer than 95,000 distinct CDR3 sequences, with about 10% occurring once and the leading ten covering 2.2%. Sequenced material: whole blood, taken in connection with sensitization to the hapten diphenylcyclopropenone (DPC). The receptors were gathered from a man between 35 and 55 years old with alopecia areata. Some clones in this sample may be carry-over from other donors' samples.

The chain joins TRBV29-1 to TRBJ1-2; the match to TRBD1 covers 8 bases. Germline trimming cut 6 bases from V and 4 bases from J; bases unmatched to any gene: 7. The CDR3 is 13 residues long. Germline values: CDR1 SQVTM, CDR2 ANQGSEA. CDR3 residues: CSVEAGGIYGYTF. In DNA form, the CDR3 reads TGCAGCGTGGAGGCAGGGGGCATCTATGGCTACACCTTC.

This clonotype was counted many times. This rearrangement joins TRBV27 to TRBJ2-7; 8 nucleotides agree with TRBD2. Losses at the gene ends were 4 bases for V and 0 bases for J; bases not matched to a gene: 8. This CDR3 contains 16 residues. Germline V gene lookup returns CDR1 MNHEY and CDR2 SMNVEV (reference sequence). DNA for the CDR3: TGTGCCAGCAGTTCCGCGGGAGGCAGGAGCTCCTACGAGCAGTACTTC. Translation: CASSSAGGRSSYEQYF.

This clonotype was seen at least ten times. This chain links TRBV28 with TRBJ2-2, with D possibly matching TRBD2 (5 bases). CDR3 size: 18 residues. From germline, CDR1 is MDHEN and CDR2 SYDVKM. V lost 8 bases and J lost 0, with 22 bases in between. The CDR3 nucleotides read TGTGCCAGCCCCCCGGACTCTCTAATAAATACGAACACCGGGGAGCTGTTTTTT. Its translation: CASPPDSLINTNTGELFF.

DNA for the CDR3: TGTGCCAGCAATATGGGGCATGAGCAGTTCTTC. Its protein product is CASNMGHEQFF. The rearrangement joins TRBV2 to TRBJ2-1; D is perhaps TRBD1 (5 bases). Trimming removed 7 bases at V and 8 bases at J, with 9 bases between. The length of the CDR3 is 11 residues. Germline CDR1 reads SNHLY; CDR2 reads FYNNEI.

CDR3 sequence: CATSDPGFDEQFF. For the CDR3, the DNA is TGTGCCACCAGTGACCCGGGTTTTGATGAGCAGTTCTTC. The V call is TRBV24-1, the J call TRBJ2-1; no firm D call. Germline V lookup: CDR1 KGHDR, CDR2 SFDVKD. The CDR3 contains 13 residues. Trimming took off 4 bases at V and 8 bases at J, with 11 bases between the two ends.

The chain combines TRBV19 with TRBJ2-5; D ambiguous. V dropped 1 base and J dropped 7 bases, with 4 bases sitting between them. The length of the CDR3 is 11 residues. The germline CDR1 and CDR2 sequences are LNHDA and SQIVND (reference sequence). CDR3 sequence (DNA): TGTGCCAGTAGTATAGGGGGGACCCAGTACTTC. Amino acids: CASSIGGTQYF.

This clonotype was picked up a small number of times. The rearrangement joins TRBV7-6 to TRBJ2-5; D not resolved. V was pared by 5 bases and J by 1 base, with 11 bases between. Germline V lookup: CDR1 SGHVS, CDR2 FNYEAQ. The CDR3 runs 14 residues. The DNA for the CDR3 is TGTGCCAGCAGCCTAAACAGCTTCCAAGAGACCCAGTACTTC. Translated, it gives CASSLNSFQETQYF.

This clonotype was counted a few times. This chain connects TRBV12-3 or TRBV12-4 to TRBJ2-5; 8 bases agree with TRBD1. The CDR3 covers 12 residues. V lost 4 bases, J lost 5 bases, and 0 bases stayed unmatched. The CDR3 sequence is CASSWTGETQYF. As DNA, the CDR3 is TGTGCCAGCAGTTGGACAGGGGAGACCCAGTACTTC.

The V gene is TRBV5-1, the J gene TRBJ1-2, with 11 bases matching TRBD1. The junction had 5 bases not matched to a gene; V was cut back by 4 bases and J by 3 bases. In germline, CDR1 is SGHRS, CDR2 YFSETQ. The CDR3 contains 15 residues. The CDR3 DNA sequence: TGCGCCAGCAGCCTCCGGACAGGGGGCGACTATGGCTACACCTTC. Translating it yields CASSLRTGGDYGYTF.